Listed below are T cell receptor beta chains from one sample, sequenced in a study of T cell changes during pregnancy in multiple sclerosis. The method was immunoSEQ multiplex PCR; TCRdb's version includes in-frame clones alone and lacks a portion of them. The repertoire holds tens of thousands of clones, with approximately 90% as singletons. The specimen comprised peripheral blood, sampled before pregnancy. These receptors all stem from a female donor with multiple sclerosis, enrolled in a pregnancy study. The CDR3 runs from the conserved cysteine through the conserved F or W. D genes are given only for firm matches. Size is omitted from some rows. Given values are once, few, many or a class for expanded clones.

v_call,clone_size,d_call,j_call,cdr3_aa,cdr3_nt
TRBV9,NA,NA,TRBJ2-2,CASSPVPGELFF,TGTGCCAGCAGCCCCGTCCCCGGGGAGCTGTTTTTT
TRBV5-1,NA,NA,TRBJ2-3,CASSSAQTTDTQYF,TGCGCCAGCAGCTCAGCACAGACGACAGATACGCAGTATTTT
TRBV10-1,NA,NA,TRBJ2-5,CASSESMEATQYF,TGCGCCAGCAGTGAGTCGATGGAGGCAACCCAGTACTTC
TRBV9,NA,NA,TRBJ1-1,CASSVNPGWENTEAFF,TGTGCCAGCAGCGTTAACCCAGGGTGGGAGAACACTGAAGCTTTCTTT
TRBV9,NA,TRBD1,TRBJ1-2,CASSAQIRDRTYGYTF,TGTGCCAGCAGCGCCCAGATCCGGGACAGAACCTATGGCTACACCTTC
TRBV20-1,NA,NA,TRBJ2-1,CSAPMIGGQFF,TGCAGTGCCCCGATGATCGGCGGGCAGTTCTTC
TRBV13,NA,NA,TRBJ2-5,CASSFPGLSETQYF,TGTGCCAGCAGCTTCCCGGGACTGTCGGAGACCCAGTACTTC
TRBV5-1,once,TRBD1,TRBJ2-2,CASKTGGPGELFF,TGCGCTAGCAAGACAGGGGGCCCCGGGGAGCTGTTTTTT
TRBV4-2,NA,TRBD1,TRBJ1-1,CASSLQGGAFF,TGTGCCAGCAGCTTACAGGGGGGAGCTTTCTTT
TRBV9,NA,TRBD2,TRBJ2-1,CASSAPLAGGYNEQFF,TGTGCCAGCAGCGCGCCCCTAGCGGGGGGGTACAATGAGCAGTTCTTC
TRBV5-1,NA,NA,TRBJ2-7,CASSSPATTYEQYF,TGCGCCAGCAGCTCTCCCGCTACCACCTACGAGCAGTACTTC
TRBV2,NA,NA,TRBJ2-3,CASSLPLTDLTDTQYF,TGTGCCAGCAGTCTCCCCTTGACAGACCTCACAGATACGCAGTATTTT